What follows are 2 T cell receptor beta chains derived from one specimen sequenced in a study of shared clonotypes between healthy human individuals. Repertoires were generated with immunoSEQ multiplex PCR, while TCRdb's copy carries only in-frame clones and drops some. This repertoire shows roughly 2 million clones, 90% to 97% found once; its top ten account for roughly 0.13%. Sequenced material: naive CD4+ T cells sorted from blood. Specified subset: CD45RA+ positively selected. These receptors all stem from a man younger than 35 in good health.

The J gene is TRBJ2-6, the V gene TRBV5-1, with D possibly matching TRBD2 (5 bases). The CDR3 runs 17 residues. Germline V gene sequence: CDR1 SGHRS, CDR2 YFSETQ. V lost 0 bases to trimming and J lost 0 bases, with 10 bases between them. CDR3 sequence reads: CASSLERGGSGANVLTF. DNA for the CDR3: TGCGCCAGCAGCTTGGAACGGGGTGGCTCTGGGGCCAACGTCCTGACTTTC.

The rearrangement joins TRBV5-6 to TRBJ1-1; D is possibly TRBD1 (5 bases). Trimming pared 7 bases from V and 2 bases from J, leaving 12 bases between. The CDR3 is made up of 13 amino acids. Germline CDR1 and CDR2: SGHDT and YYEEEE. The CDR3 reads CASVKRGNTEAFF. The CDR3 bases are TGTGCCAGCGTCAAAAGGGGAAACACTGAAGCTTTCTTT.